The clone carrying this T cell receptor (beta chain) was seen only a few times. Its matching antigen is unknown. This sample stems from a study of cytomegalovirus exposure and HLA in healthy donors. Notes on the study in general: Researchers reported that three CMV-associated chains were confirmed in vitro as CMV antigen-specific. Reports indicated that the classifier achieved high specificity and sensitivity in diagnosing cytomegalovirus status.

The germline gives CDR1 LNHDA, CDR2 SQIVND (reference sequence). The length of the CDR3 is 14 residues. The junction had 12 bases not matched to a gene; V was cut back by 7 bases and J by 8 bases. TCRdb's table, derived via immunoSEQ multiplex PCR, lists solely in-frame clones and lacks some. Of about 130,000 clones in the sample, approximately 84% were seen once. The sample taken for sequencing was PBMCs. V usage is TRBV19 and J usage is TRBJ1-1; 8 nucleotides match TRBD1. The sequence was collected from a man aged 25-45 years in good health and CMV-seropositive. Here the CDR3 DNA reads TGTGCCAGTAAAAACAGGGGGTTGCAACTCGAAGCTTTCTTT. Amino acid sequence: CASKNRGLQLEAFF.